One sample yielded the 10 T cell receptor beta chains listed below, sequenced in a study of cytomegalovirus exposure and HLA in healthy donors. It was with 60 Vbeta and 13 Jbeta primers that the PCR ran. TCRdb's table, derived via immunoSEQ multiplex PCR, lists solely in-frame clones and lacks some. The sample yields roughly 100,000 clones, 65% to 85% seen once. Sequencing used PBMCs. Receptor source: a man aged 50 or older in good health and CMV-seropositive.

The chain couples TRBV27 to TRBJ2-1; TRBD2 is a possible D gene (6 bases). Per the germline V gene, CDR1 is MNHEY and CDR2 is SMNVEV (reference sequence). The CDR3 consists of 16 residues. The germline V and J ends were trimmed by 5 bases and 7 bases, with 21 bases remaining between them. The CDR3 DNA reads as TGTGCCAGCAGTCGTACTCGGGACTCTTGGACAAATGAGCAGTTCTTC. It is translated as CASSRTRDSWTNEQFF.

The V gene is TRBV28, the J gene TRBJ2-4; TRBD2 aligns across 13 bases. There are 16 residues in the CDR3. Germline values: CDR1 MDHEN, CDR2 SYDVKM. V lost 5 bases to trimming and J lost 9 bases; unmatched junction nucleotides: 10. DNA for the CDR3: TGTGCCAGCAGTCCCCGGACTAGCGGGAGTGGGGGCATTCAGTACTTC. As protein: CASSPRTSGSGGIQYF.

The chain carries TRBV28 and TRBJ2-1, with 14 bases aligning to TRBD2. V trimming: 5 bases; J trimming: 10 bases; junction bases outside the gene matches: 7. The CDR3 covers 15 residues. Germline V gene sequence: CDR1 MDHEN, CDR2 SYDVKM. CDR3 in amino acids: CASSTTSGREEEQFF. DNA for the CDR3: TGTGCCAGCAGTACGACTAGCGGGAGGGAAGAAGAGCAGTTCTTC.

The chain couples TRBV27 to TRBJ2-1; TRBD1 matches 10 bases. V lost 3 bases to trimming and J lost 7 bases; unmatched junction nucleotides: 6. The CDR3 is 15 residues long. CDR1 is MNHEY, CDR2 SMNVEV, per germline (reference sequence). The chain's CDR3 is CASSFRDRGRNEQFF. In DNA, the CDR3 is TGTGCCAGCAGTTTTCGAGACAGGGGGCGTAATGAGCAGTTCTTC.

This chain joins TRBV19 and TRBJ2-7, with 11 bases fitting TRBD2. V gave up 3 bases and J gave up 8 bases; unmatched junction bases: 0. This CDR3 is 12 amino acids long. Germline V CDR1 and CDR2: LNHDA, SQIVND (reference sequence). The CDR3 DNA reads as TGTGCCAGTAGTATGACTAGCGGGAAGCAGTACTTC. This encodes CASSMTSGKQYF.

The CDR3 DNA follows: TGTGCCAGCAGTTTGTGGGCAGGGGGTACGGAAGAGCAGTACTTC. This sequence encodes CASSLWAGGTEEQYF. The genes are TRBV28 and TRBJ2-7; 7 bases match TRBD1. The trim removed 3 bases at V and 7 bases at J, leaving 12 bases unmatched. CDR1 is MDHEN and CDR2 is SYDVKM in the germline V gene. The CDR3 covers 15 residues. Together with reference TRBV28 and TRBJ2-7, the CDR3 gives the full variable domain: DVKVTQSSRYLVKRTGEKVFLECVQDMDHENMFWYRQDPGLGLRLIYFSYDVKMKEKGDIPEGYSVSREKKERFSLILESASTNQTSMYLCASSLWAGGTEEQYFGPGTRLTVT.

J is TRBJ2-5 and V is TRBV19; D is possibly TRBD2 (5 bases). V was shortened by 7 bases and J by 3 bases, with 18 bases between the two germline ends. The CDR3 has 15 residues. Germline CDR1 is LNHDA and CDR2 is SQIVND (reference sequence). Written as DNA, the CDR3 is TGTGCCAGTAAAAAGCGTGAGGGTATTGAAGAGACCCAGTACTTC. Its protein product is CASKKREGIEETQYF.

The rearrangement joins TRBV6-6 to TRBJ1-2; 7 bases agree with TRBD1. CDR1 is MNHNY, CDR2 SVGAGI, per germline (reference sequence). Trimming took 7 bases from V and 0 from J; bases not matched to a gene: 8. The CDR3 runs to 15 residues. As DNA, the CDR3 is TGTGCCAGCACCCGTCGGGACAGCTCTAACTATGGCTACACCTTC. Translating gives CASTRRDSSNYGYTF.

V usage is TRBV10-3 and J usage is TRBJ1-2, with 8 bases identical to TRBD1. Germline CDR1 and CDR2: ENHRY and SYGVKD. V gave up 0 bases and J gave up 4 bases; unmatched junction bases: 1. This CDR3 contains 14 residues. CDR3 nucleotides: TGTGCCATCAGTGAGTCAACAGGGGGCTATGGCTACACCTTC. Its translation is CAISESTGGYGYTF.

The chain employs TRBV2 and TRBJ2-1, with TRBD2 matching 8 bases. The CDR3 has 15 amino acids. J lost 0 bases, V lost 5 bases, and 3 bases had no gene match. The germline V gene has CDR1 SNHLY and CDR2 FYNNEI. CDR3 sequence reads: CASSPAGASYNEQFF. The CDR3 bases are TGTGCCAGCAGTCCAGCGGGAGCCTCCTACAATGAGCAGTTCTTC.